Sequencing of this T cell receptor beta chain was carried out in a study of cytomegalovirus exposure and HLA in healthy donors. Whole-study findings and limits: In a later analysis, an Asian-associated ancestry cluster reportedly showed fewer N-insertions than the approximately 610-donor mean. The authors confirmed in vitro that a few CMV-associated chains were specific for CMV antigens.

Though probably carrying unrecorded immune exposures, donors were nominally healthy at sampling. Details on this clone: The antigen is unknown.

Vbeta (60) and Jbeta (13) primers were used in the PCR. TCRdb's table, derived via immunoSEQ multiplex PCR, lists solely in-frame clones and lacks some. The repertoire includes roughly 100,000 clones, 60% to 85% of them detected once, and about 5.3% sits in the top ten. There are 14 residues in the CDR3. Germline CDR1 and CDR2: SQVTM and ANQGSEA. Trimming took 7 bases from V and 6 from J; bases not matched to a gene: 11. The sample was PBMCs. The chain uses TRBV29-1 and TRBJ2-2, with 7 bases fitting TRBD2. The source of this sequence is a male donor in good health and CMV-seronegative. The CDR3 spells CSADTGGLAGELFF. The CDR3 coding sequence is TGCAGCGCCGACACGGGAGGACTGGCCGGGGAGCTGTTTTTT.